This T cell receptor beta chain derives from a study of shared clonotypes between healthy human individuals (dated by TCRdb to about 2020). A note on the overall study: The cohort included three men and a couple of women between 18 and 49 years of age. For each donor, CD4 naive and CD4 memory were each run on three plates, CD8 naive on two plates, and CD8 memory on one plate. Libraries were prepared and TCR repertoires were sequenced by different laboratories using diverse techniques, in order to increase sequencing depth and limit assay-specific biases. The study deeply sequenced blood TCR repertoires of about 5 healthy adults to estimate repertoire size and the extent of clonotype sharing between individuals. Leukapheresis yielded between about 0.85 and 10 billion PBMCs per donor. Results and caveats for the whole study, not just this receptor: Across a few donors, approximately 4.9% of naive CD4, around 3.5% of naive CD8, approximately 2.5% of memory CD4, and 0.4% of memory CD8 clonotypes were shared. Because the study included a small number of donors, the genetic and exposure-history diversity represented was limited. Pairwise subsampling led to the expectation that sequencing depth would affect the degree of clonotype sharing among donors. Only blood was sampled, and tissue TCR repertoires likely differ from those in blood. Compared with non-shared clonotypes, clonotypes shared by all four sorted-subset donors had higher generation probabilities. Naive subsets generally had larger estimated clonotype richness than memory subsets. Rarefaction of sorted-subset datasets indicated incomplete sequencing despite the large sequencing depth.

TCR CDR3 regions were amplified from genomic DNA by multiplex PCR using the deep immunoSEQ assay. Extracted genomic DNA from each cell subset was spread evenly across all wells of several immunoSEQ 96-well plates, with each plate serving as a replicate. For sorted subsets, roughly 0.2 ug genomic DNA, equal to approximately 30,000 T cell genomes, was loaded into each replicate PCR. Purified libraries were quantified with a Qubit 3.0 fluorometer, sized on a Bioanalyzer 2100, and re-quantified with the KAPA Library Quantification kit. A separate single-read 150-cycle Illumina NextSeq 550 flow cell was used to sequence each immunoSEQ 96-well plate. In the original analysis: Because only junctional sequences without quality scores were contained in the immunoSEQ output, filtering matching that applied to full-length reads could not be performed. To assign V/J genes and CDR3, sequences were annotated using PyIR, a Python wrapper for IgBLAST v1.9, with IMGT germline references. Any read was removed if the V/J assignment was weak (E-value above 1e-6), the CDR3 was missing, or the read contained stop codons, out-of-frame junctions, or ambiguous translated residues. V3J clonotypes were defined by identical inferred V gene, J gene, and CDR3 amino acid sequence. The percentage overlap between two repertoires was calculated by dividing the number of shared unique clonotypes by the size of the smaller repertoire. Three approaches were used to assess repertoire richness: RTK rarefaction, the Chao1 estimator, and Recon v2.1 estimates of unobserved clonotypes. Generation probabilities were computed with OLGA for all TCRbeta clonotypes obtained by the gDNA method from a handful of donors. The table comes from immuneACCESS by way of TCRdb, which keeps in-frame sequences with V and J called. Part of the clones is missing from these tables; in studies checked, under half for an unresolved V gene and the rest for unknown reasons. V and J calls and clone size are as listed in that table; D and trimming were resolved from the DNA. This sample is represented by a few million clones; approximately 90% of them were singletons. Around 0.14% of the sample goes to the ten largest clones.

The CDR3 measures 14 amino acids from cysteine to phenylalanine. Of the read, only the CDR3 DNA is kept; its 42 bases are in frame from base 1. From V the trimming removes 6 bases and from J it removes 3 bases, while the gene matches leave 7 bases of the junction unaccounted for. Reading the germline V gene gives CDR1 MNHNS and CDR2 SASEGT. This clone turned up a few times. Which antigen it targets is not known. No much larger clone exists at a distance of one base, and base qualities are not known. Donors were healthy HIV-negative adults with no recently reported acute infections or vaccinations. Every donor was a Caucasian adult residing in Nashville, Tennessee, USA. Magnetic negative selection was used to enrich CD4+ T cells, after which naive cells were positively selected on CD45RA and the negative fraction became the memory subset. After blood collection by leukapheresis, PBMCs were isolated using Ficoll-Histopaque density gradient centrifugation and then cryopreserved in the vapor phase of liquid nitrogen. Analytical flow cytometry was used to check the purity and quantity of every magnetically sorted T cell population. Each sorted fraction had its genomic DNA isolated and then quantified by UV absorbance on a Nanodrop 2000c.

The origin of this receptor is a young man in good health. The specimen was naive CD4+ T cells sorted from blood. In the paper's terms, the cell subset or site label means: CD45RA+ positively selected. The receptor chain draws on TRBV6-1 and TRBJ1-1, with TRBD1 matching 7 junction bases. The CDR3 loop reads CASRTGLSYTEAFF. Here is the DNA: TGTGCCAGCAGGACAGGGCTTAGCTACACTGAAGCTTTCTTT.